The 4 T cell receptor beta chains listed next were all sequenced from one sample in a study of cytomegalovirus exposure and HLA in healthy donors. The PCR used 60 Vbeta and 13 Jbeta primers. TCRdb's table, derived via immunoSEQ multiplex PCR, lists solely in-frame clones and lacks some. The table includes 140,000 to 150,000 clones, over 65% detected once. The material sequenced was PBMCs. These receptor sequences come from a man aged 40-49 years in good health and CMV-seropositive.

Only one count was recorded for this clone. This chain joins TRBV28 and TRBJ1-1; D remains unclear. The CDR3 has 14 residues. Deletions cut 1 base from V and 6 bases from J, with 12 bases between. CDR1 is MDHEN and CDR2 is SYDVKM in the germline V gene. CDR3 DNA: TGTGCCAGCAGTTTATTGTTCCTAGGCGCTGAAGCTTTCTTT. Its translation is CASSLLFLGAEAFF.

This clone was counted once. V is TRBV19 and J is TRBJ2-1; 14 bases agree with TRBD2. The ends lost 5 bases at V and 8 bases at J; junction bases unmatched: 8. The CDR3 length is 16 residues. In germline, CDR1 is LNHDA, CDR2 SQIVND (reference sequence). The CDR3 region has the DNA TGTGCCAGTAGTCCGGGACTAGCGGGAGAAGGCCATGAGCAGTTCTTC. Protein product: CASSPGLAGEGHEQFF.

The chain couples TRBV7-2 to TRBJ1-5; D gene unclear. The CDR3 loop spans 15 amino acids. V lost 5 bases and J lost 0, with 11 bases in between. Germline V CDR1 and CDR2: SGHTA, FQGNSA. CDR3 amino acids: CASSLVSYSNQPQHF. CDR3 DNA: TGTGCCAGCAGCCTAGTCTCTTATAGCAATCAGCCCCAGCATTTT.

V is TRBV7-9 and J is TRBJ1-5; TRBD1 agrees at 8 bases. The V gene's germline CDR1 is SEHNR and CDR2 FQNEAQ (reference sequence). This CDR3 is built from 17 residues. J was trimmed by 2 bases and V by 5 bases; bases with no gene match: 11. CDR3 loop: CASSRDGQGGRNQPQHF. DNA of the CDR3: TGTGCCAGCAGCCGAGACGGACAGGGCGGACGCAATCAGCCCCAGCATTTT.